Listed below are T cell receptor beta chains from one sample, sequenced in a study of graft-versus-host responses after intestinal transplantation. Antigens of these TCRs are unknown. The table came from immunoSEQ multiplex PCR; TCRdb's copy has only in-frame clones and leaves some out. The table has about 36,000 clones, approximately 95% seen once. Sequencing was performed on unstimulated CD4+ T cells sorted from spleen or lymph node cells, taken before transplant. Source of these receptors: a human donor who was the organ donor for an intestinal transplant. Both conserved end residues are part of each CDR3. A D gene is named only where the DNA matches it firmly.

>TRBJ2-7|.|TRBV30
CAWSRTAYSYEQYF
>TRBJ2-1|TRBD2|TRBV4-3
CASSQRMASGGVNEQFF
>TRBJ2-7|TRBD1|TRBV6-1
CASSVDRAYEQYF
>TRBJ2-1|TRBD2|TRBV11-1
CASSHGTSGVREQFF
>TRBJ2-7|TRBD1|TRBV2
CASSETTGAWYEQYF
>TRBJ1-6|.|TRBV6-5
CASSYRDTYNSPLHF
>TRBJ2-3|.|TRBV6-6
CASSYTATDTQYF
>TRBJ2-3|.|TRBV7-9
CASSLGLADTQYF
>TRBJ2-7|.|TRBV28
CASRRGSREQYF
>TRBJ2-6|TRBD2|TRBV4-1
CASSQLGGSSGANVLTF
>TRBJ2-7|.|TRBV11-2
CASVGGFGSGSYEQYF
>TRBJ2-3|.|TRBV5-1
CASSLFWAPSTDTQYF
>TRBJ1-1|.|TRBV6-5
CASSYSEGNTEAFF
>TRBJ1-2|TRBD1|TRBV29-1
CSAEGQGYGYTF
>TRBJ1-1|.|TRBV23-1
CASNLQGSTEAFF
>TRBJ2-7|.|TRBV5-1
CASSLDPLSSYEQYF
>TRBJ2-3|.|TRBV6-1
CASSEGGGRGDTQYF
>TRBJ1-3|.|TRBV9
CASSGPGSTSGNTIYF
>TRBJ1-4|.|TRBV19
CASSNTGIREKLFF
>TRBJ2-5|.|TRBV5-1
CASSLAGIGVETQYF
>TRBJ1-6|.|TRBV7-2
CASSLDEGRNSPLHF
>TRBJ2-3|TRBD1|TRBV4-1
CASSQTGTGRGTDTQYF
>TRBJ2-3|TRBD2|TRBV7-8
CASSPRTSGGADTQYF
>TRBJ1-1|TRBD1|TRBV19
CASVQGVWTEAFF
>TRBJ1-3|TRBD1|TRBV18
CASSPGTGPGNTIYF
>TRBJ2-7|.|TRBV6-5
CASSFLRQTHYEQYF
>TRBJ2-1|TRBD2|TRBV29-1
CSVSIAGVFNEQFF